These 11 T cell receptor beta chains originate from one sample sequenced in a study of control samples from healthy donors and cancer patients (TCRdb year 2020). Libraries were built with the immunoSEQ multiplex PCR assay. The clones in this table, taken by TCRdb from immuneACCESS, are in-frame only. Not every clone is retained; where verified, under half of the shortfall comes from an unresolved V gene, and the cause of the rest is unknown. In all, the sample holds tens of thousands of clones, and nearly 95% of those were seen once. About 20% of the sample is taken by the ten largest. Sequenced input: PBMCs. These receptors were taken from a woman aged 45-65 years with head and neck cancer.

The chain combines TRBV27 with TRBJ2-3, with a weak D call TRBD2 (5 bases). This CDR3 region has 15 residues. V was clipped by 3 bases and J by 3 bases, with 13 bases between them. The V gene's germline CDR1 is MNHEY and CDR2 SMNVEV (reference sequence). The CDR3 nucleotides read TGTGCCAGCAGTTTTGGTGGGAGAGGGACAGATACGCAGTATTTT. Protein product: CASSFGGRGTDTQYF.

J is TRBJ1-2 and V is TRBV19, with TRBD1 identical over 8 bases. The CDR3 length is 15 residues. V lost 7 bases to trimming and J lost 8 bases; unmatched junction nucleotides: 15. From germline, CDR1 is LNHDA and CDR2 SQIVND (reference sequence). This CDR3 reads CASTRQGTSYGGYTF. The DNA for the CDR3 is TGTGCCAGTACTCGACAGGGGACGAGCTATGGAGGCTACACCTTC.

V gene TRBV27 combines with J gene TRBJ2-5; TRBD2 matches 10 bases. V trimming: 2 bases; J trimming: 4 bases; junction bases outside the gene matches: 4. Looked up from germline, CDR1 is MNHEY and CDR2 is SMNVEV (reference sequence). The CDR3 length is 15 residues. The DNA for the CDR3 is TGTGCCAGCAGTTTAGGAGCGGGGGGGCGAGAGACCCAGTACTTC. It codes for CASSLGAGGRETQYF.

The chain recombines TRBV7-9 with TRBJ1-5; weak D call: TRBD1 (6 bases). Trimming shortened V by 4 bases and J by 8 bases, and 15 bases separated the two germline ends. The CDR3 has 14 residues. Germline CDR1 reads SEHNR; CDR2 reads FQNEAQ (reference sequence). This chain's CDR3 is CASSSQGSEEPQHF. The CDR3 coding sequence is TGTGCCAGCAGCTCCCAGGGGTCCGAGGAGCCCCAGCATTTT.

The genes are TRBV7-7 and TRBJ2-5, with D hard to call. Deletions cut 1 base from V and 3 bases from J, with 6 bases between. The germline V gene has CDR1 SSHAT and CDR2 FNYEAQ (reference sequence). The CDR3 runs 13 residues. The CDR3 sequence is CASSLVEKETQYF. The CDR3 nucleotides read TGTGCCAGCAGCTTAGTTGAGAAAGAGACCCAGTACTTC.

The chain joins TRBV27 to TRBJ2-1; 7 bases match TRBD2. There are 13 residues in the CDR3. The V gene's germline CDR1 is MNHEY and CDR2 SMNVEV (reference sequence). V lost 10 bases, J lost 3 bases, and 6 bases stayed unmatched. For the CDR3, the DNA is TGTGCCACGGGGACTATCAGCTACAATGAGCAGTTCTTC. It translates to CATGTISYNEQFF.

This chain joins TRBV2 and TRBJ1-1, with D perhaps TRBD1 (6 bases). The germline V gene has CDR1 SNHLY and CDR2 FYNNEI. The CDR3 contains 17 residues. V dropped 5 bases and J dropped 5 bases, with 24 bases sitting between them. CDR3 DNA: TGTGCCAGCAGTCCCCCGACCAACAGGGAGAGGGGAACTGAAGCTTTCTTT. As protein: CASSPPTNRERGTEAFF.

J is TRBJ2-1 and V is TRBV3-1 (or the pseudogene TRBV3-2); TRBD1 might be the D (6 bases). The CDR3 has 16 amino acids. The germline gives CDR1 LGHDT, CDR2 YNNKEL (reference sequence). The germline V and J ends were trimmed by 4 bases and 0 bases, with 13 bases remaining between them. CDR3 protein: CASSPLQGYSYNEQFF. DNA for the CDR3: TGTGCCAGCAGCCCTCTACAGGGATACTCCTACAATGAGCAGTTCTTC.

With regard to this clone: In the same sample, other DNA sequences code for this CDR3. DNA for the CDR3: TGTGCCAGCAGTGAAAACGGATATAGCAATCAGCCCCAGCATTTT. Protein product: CASSENGYSNQPQHF. The chain carries TRBV6-1 and TRBJ1-5; D gene ambiguous. V lost 2 bases, J lost 0 bases, and 8 bases lay in between. CDR3 length equals 15 residues. Germline V lookup: CDR1 MNHNS, CDR2 SASEGT.

This clone has a single count. The V call is TRBV28, the J call TRBJ1-2; no definite D call. Germline V CDR1 and CDR2: MDHEN, SYDVKM. CDR3 length: 15 amino acids. Trimming stripped 1 base from V and 4 bases from J, with 13 bases between. CDR3 protein: CASSLYPGVTYGYTF. Here the CDR3 DNA reads TGTGCCAGCAGTTTATATCCAGGCGTAACCTATGGCTACACCTTC.

V is TRBV18 and J is TRBJ1-1; weak D call: TRBD1 (5 bases). Germline V gives CDR1 KGHSH, CDR2 LQKENI. There are 15 residues in the CDR3. V lost 4 bases and J 1 base, leaving 13 bases between the germline ends. In DNA form, the CDR3 reads TGTGCCAGCTCACTACAAAGGGGAAGGAACACTGAAGCTTTCTTT. Translation: CASSLQRGRNTEAFF.